The 11 T cell receptor beta chains presented below share a single source sample, sequenced in a study of blood T cell repertoires in COVID-19. The data were produced by immunoSEQ multiplex PCR, yet TCRdb's version contains in-frame clones alone and is incomplete. The sample contains a few hundred thousand clones, roughly 90% of which appear only once. Sequencing was done on a sample of PBMCs or T cells enriched from blood (not recorded which). These receptor sequences come from a man aged 25 to 40 who had been exposed to COVID-19.

The rearrangement uses TRBV2 and TRBJ2-7; D is perhaps TRBD1 (6 bases). Trimming removed 5 bases from V and 2 bases from J, with 10 bases in between. This CDR3 is 13 amino acids long. Germline loops: CDR1 SNHLY, CDR2 FYNNEI. The CDR3 here is CASSPGTTYEQYF. As DNA, the CDR3 is TGTGCCAGCAGTCCTGGGACAACCTACGAGCAGTACTTC. The whole variable domain, filled in from reference TRBV2 and TRBJ2-7, reads EPEVTQTPSHQVTQMGQEVILRCVPISNHLYFYWYRQILGQKVEFLVSFYNNEISEKSEIFDDQFSVERPDGSNFTLKIRSTKLEDSAMYFCASSPGTTYEQYFGPGTRLTVT.

This chain links TRBV7-2 with TRBJ1-1, with D uncertain. The germline V gene encodes CDR1 SGHTA and CDR2 FQGNSA. CDR3 size: 13 residues. Trimming cost V 2 bases and J 5 bases, with 9 bases left between them. The CDR3 DNA sequence: TGTGCCAGCAGCTTATACAGCGGGACTGAAGCTTTCTTT. It specifies CASSLYSGTEAFF.

This clone was counted between two and nine times. The chain links TRBV5-1 to TRBJ1-5; D is perhaps TRBD1 (5 bases). The CDR3 extends over 14 amino acids. The V gene lost 4 bases and the J gene lost 2 bases, with 10 bases spanning the gap. CDR1 SGHRS and CDR2 YFSETQ come from the germline V gene. CDR3 nucleotide sequence: TGCGCCAGCAGCCCAGACAGTCGCAATCAGCCCCAGCATTTT. This gives the protein CASSPDSRNQPQHF.

The V gene is TRBV4-1, the J gene TRBJ2-3; 9 bases line up with TRBD2. V was clipped by 0 bases and J by 2 bases; unmatched bases: 9. The germline V gene has CDR1 MGHRA and CDR2 YSYEKL. The CDR3 sequence is 18 residues long. CDR3: CASSQEGGAGGLTDTQYF. DNA of the CDR3: TGCGCCAGCAGCCAAGAGGGGGGAGCGGGGGGACTCACAGATACGCAGTATTTT.

In its sample, this clone was seen once. This sequence joins TRBV5-4 and TRBJ2-7; possible D gene TRBD2, 5 bases. Germline V lookup: CDR1 SGHNT, CDR2 YYREEE (reference sequence). The CDR3 consists of 15 residues. Trimming cost V 4 bases and J 3 bases, with 17 bases left between them. This CDR3 reads CASSPVPGRGYEQYF. Here the CDR3 DNA reads TGTGCCAGCAGCCCGGTACCGGGTCGGGGCTACGAGCAGTACTTC.

The chain has TRBV6-5 and TRBJ1-1, with a tentative D call TRBD1 (6 bases). Germline V gene sequence: CDR1 MNHEY, CDR2 SVGAGI. The CDR3 is made up of 13 amino acids. Trimming removed 8 bases at V and 1 base at J, with 11 bases between. CDR3 loop: CASGQQGNTEAFF. The CDR3 DNA reads TGTGCCAGCGGTCAACAGGGGAACACTGAAGCTTTCTTT.

This chain uses TRBV4-3 with TRBJ1-2; the D is unclear. The CDR3 length is 15 residues. The V end lost 1 base, the J end lost 5 bases, and 14 bases lay between the germline ends. Germline lookup yields CDR1 LGHNA and CDR2 YSLEER. CDR3 in DNA: TGCGCCAGCAGCCAAGGCTCCGGCGGGCGGTATGGCTACACCTTC. Its protein product is CASSQGSGGRYGYTF.

V gene TRBV5-4 combines with J gene TRBJ1-1, with 7 positions matching TRBD1. Trimming cost V 4 bases and J 0 bases; bases outside gene matches: 6. The V gene's germline CDR1 is SGHNT and CDR2 YYREEE (reference sequence). The length of the CDR3 is 15 residues. CDR3 region: CASSRDSSLNTEAFF. The CDR3 bases are TGTGCCAGCAGCAGGGACAGTTCCTTGAACACTGAAGCTTTCTTT.

The chain links TRBV11-3 to TRBJ1-1; 8 bases agree with TRBD1. Per the germline V gene, CDR1 is SGHNT and CDR2 is YENEEA. The J segment lost 3 bases and the V segment lost 4 bases, leaving 4 bases of the junction unmatched. This CDR3 is 14 amino acids long. The CDR3 reads CASSSTGVDTEAFF. CDR3 DNA sequence: TGTGCCAGCAGCTCGACAGGGGTTGACACTGAAGCTTTCTTT.

The chain links TRBV18 to TRBJ2-3, with D perhaps TRBD2 (6 bases). CDR3 length: 14 amino acids. Germline V gene sequence: CDR1 KGHSH, CDR2 LQKENI. V lost 3 bases and J lost 4, with 11 bases in between. CDR3 bases: TGTGCCAGCTCACCTATCGTAGCGGCAGATACGCAGTATTTT. It specifies CASSPIVAADTQYF.

The chain joins TRBV2 to TRBJ2-3; D is possibly TRBD2 (5 bases). V lost 7 bases, J lost 0 bases, and 11 bases lay in between. CDR1 and CDR2 from the germline V gene are SNHLY and FYNNEI. The CDR3 loop spans 14 amino acids. This CDR3 reads CASTSGPSTDTQYF. The DNA for the CDR3 is TGTGCCAGCACCAGCGGACCCAGCACAGATACGCAGTATTTT.